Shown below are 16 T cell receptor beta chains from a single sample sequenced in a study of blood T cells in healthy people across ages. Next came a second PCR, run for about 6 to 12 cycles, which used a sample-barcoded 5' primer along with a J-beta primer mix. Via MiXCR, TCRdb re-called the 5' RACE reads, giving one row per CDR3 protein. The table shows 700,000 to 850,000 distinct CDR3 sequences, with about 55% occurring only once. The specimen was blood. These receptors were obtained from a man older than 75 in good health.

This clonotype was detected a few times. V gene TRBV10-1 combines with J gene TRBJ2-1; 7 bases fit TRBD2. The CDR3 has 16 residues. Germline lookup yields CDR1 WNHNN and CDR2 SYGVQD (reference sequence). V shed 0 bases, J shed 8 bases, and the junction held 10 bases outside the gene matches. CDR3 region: CASSESGRVGSDEQFF. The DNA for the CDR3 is TGCGCCAGCAGTGAGTCGGGGAGGGTTGGTAGCGATGAGCAGTTCTTC.

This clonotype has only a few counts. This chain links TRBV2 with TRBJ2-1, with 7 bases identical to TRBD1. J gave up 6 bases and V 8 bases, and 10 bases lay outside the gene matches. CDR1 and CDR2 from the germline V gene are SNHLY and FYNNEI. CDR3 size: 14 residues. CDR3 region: CASAEGRGLNEQFF. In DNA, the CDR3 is TGTGCCAGCGCCGAGGGAAGGGGGCTCAATGAGCAGTTCTTC.

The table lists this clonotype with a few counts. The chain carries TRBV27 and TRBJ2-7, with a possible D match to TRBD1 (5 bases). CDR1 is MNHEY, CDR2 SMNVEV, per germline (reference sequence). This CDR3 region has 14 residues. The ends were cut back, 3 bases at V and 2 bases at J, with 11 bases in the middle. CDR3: CASSFGDRTYEQYF. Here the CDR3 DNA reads TGTGCCAGCAGTTTTGGAGACAGAACCTACGAGCAGTACTTC.

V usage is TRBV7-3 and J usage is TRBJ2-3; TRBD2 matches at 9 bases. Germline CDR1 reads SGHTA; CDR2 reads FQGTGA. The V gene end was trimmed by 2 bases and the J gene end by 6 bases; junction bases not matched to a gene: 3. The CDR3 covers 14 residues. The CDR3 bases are TGTGCCAGCAGCTTAGGCGGACTAGCGGATACGCAGTATTTT. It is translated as CASSLGGLADTQYF.

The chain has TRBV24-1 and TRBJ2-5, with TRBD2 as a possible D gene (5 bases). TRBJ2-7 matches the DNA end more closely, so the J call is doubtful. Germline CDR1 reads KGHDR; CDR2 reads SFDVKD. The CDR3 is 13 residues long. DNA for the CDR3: TGTGCCACCAGGGAACACGGGATTCACGAGCAGTACTTC. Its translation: CATREHGIHEQYF.

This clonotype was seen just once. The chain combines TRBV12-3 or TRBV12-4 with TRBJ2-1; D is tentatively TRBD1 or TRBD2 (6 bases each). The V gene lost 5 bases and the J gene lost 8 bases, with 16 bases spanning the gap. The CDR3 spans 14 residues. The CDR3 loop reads CASSGGPGDHEQFF. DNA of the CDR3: TGTGCCAGCAGTGGGGGCCCGGGAGATCATGAGCAGTTCTTC.

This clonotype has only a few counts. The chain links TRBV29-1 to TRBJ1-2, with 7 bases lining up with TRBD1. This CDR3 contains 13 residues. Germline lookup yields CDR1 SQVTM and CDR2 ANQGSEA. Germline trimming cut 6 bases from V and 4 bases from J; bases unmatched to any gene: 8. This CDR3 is CSVGTAGFYGYTF. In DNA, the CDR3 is TGCAGCGTAGGGACAGCAGGTTTCTATGGCTACACCTTC.

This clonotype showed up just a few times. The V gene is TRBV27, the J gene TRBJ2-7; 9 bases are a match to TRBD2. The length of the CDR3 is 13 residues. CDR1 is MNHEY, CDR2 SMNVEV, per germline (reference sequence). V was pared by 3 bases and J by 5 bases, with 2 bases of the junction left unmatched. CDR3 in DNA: TGTGCCAGCAGTTTTTCTAGCGGGAACGAGCAGTACTTC. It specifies CASSFSSGNEQYF.

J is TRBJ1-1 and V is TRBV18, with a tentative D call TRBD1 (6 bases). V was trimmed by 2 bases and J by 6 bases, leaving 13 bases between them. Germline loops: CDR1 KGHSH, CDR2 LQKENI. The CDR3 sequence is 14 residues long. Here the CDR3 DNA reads TGTGCCAGCTCACCATTACAGGGAGTCGCTGAAGCTTTCTTT. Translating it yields CASSPLQGVAEAFF.

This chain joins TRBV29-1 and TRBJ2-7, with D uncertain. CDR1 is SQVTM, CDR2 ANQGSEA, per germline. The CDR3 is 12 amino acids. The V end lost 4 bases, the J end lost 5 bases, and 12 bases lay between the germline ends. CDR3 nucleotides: TGCAGCGTTGGACGGCCAAAGAACGAGCAGTACTTC. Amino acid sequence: CSVGRPKNEQYF.

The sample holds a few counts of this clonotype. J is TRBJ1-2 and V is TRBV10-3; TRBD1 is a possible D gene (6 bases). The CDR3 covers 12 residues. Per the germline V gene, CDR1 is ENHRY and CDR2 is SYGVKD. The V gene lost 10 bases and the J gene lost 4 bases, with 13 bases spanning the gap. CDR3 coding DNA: TGTGCCAAGAGGGACAACTCCTATGGCTACACCTTC. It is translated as CAKRDNSYGYTF.

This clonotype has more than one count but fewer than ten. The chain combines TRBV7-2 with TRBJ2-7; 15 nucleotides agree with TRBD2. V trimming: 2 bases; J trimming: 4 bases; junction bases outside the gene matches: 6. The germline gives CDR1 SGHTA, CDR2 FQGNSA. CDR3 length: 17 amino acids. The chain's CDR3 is CASSLYGTSGGRYEQYF. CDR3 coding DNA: TGTGCCAGCAGCTTATATGGGACTAGCGGGGGGAGGTACGAGCAGTACTTC.

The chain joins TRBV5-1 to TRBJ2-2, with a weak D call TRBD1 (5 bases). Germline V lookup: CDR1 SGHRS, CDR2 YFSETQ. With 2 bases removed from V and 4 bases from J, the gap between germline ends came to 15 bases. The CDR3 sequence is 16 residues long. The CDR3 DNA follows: TGCGCCAGCAGCTTCGCAGGGCGGAAGGGCACCGGGGAGCTGTTTTTT. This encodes CASSFAGRKGTGELFF.

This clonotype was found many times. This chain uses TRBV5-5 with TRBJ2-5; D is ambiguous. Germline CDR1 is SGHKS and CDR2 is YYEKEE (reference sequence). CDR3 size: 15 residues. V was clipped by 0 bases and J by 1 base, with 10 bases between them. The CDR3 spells CASSLVPAFQETQYF. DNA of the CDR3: TGTGCCAGCAGCTTGGTGCCGGCCTTCCAAGAGACCCAGTACTTC.

The CDR3 bases are TGTGCCAGCAGCTTATGGGGAGCGGGAGAACCGTACTTC. Its translation: CASSLWGAGEPYF. This rearrangement joins TRBV7-2 to TRBJ2-5; 8 positions agree with TRBD2. V lost 2 bases, J lost 13 bases, and 9 bases stayed unmatched. This CDR3 contains 13 residues. CDR1 is SGHTA and CDR2 is FQGNSA in the germline V gene.

In nucleotides, the CDR3 is TGTGCCAGCAGGAGGACAGGAAGTCAGCCCCAGCATTTT. Translating gives CASRRTGSQPQHF. The chain couples TRBV7-3 to TRBJ1-5, with 7 bases matching TRBD1. Germline CDR1 reads SGHTA; CDR2 reads FQGTGA. With V trimmed by 6 bases and J by 6 bases, 5 bases remained unmatched. The CDR3 extends over 13 amino acids.